The source of this T cell receptor beta chain is a study of T cell repertoires and HLA-DP antigens. Study findings and constraints: Naive and memory CD4+ cells were analysed together, not apart.

Note on this clone: Its antigen remains unidentified.

Germline V gives CDR1 SGHTA, CDR2 FQGNSA. The V segment lost 5 bases and the J segment 8 bases; nucleotides outside the gene matches: 7. This CDR3 has 15 residues. Data came from immunoSEQ multiplex PCR; TCRdb stores just in-frame clones and leaves some out. The profile shows over 100,000 clones, over 90% of them singletons. This sequence was found in a woman in her late teens or twenties in good health and CMV-seronegative. The sample comprised CD4+ T cells from PBMCs. V gene TRBV7-2 combines with J gene TRBJ2-1; TRBD2 agrees at 12 bases. The CDR3 DNA is TGTGCCAGCAGCCCTAGCGGGAGGGCCGGGGATGAGCAGTTCTTC. Its protein product is CASSPSGRAGDEQFF.